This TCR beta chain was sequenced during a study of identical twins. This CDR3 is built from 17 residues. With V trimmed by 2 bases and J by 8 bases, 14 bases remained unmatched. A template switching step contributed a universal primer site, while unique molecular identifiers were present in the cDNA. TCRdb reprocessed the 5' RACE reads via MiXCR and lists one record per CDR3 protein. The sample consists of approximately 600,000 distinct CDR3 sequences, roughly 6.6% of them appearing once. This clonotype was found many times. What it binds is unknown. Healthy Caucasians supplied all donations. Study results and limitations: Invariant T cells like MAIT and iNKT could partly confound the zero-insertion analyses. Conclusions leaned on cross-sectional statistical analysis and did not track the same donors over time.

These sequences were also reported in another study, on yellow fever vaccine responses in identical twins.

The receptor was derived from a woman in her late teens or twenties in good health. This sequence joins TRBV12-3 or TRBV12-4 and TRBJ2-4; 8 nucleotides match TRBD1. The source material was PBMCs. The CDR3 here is CASSLYADRDRRDIQYF. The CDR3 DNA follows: TGTGCCAGCAGTTTATATGCGGACAGGGATAGGAGGGACATTCAGTACTTC.